This TCR beta chain was identified during a study of T cells in localized non-small cell lung cancer. Germline V lookup: CDR1 SNHLY, CDR2 FYNNEI. The V end was cut by 6 bases, the J end by 3 bases, with 10 bases between. This CDR3 is 13 amino acids long. Only in-frame clones appear in the TCRdb table, and some are missing; sequencing was by immunoSEQ multiplex PCR. The profile covers some 10,000 clones, with about 73% appearing a single time and about 33% taken by the ten largest. This chain uses TRBV2 with TRBJ2-3; TRBD1 might be the D (6 bases). The specimen was peripheral blood, collected before any cancer treatment. This clonotype was obtained from an older male donor with stage I lung adenocarcinoma. This CDR3 is CASRVRGTDTQYF. DNA for the CDR3: TGTGCCAGCAGGGTCAGGGGAACAGATACGCAGTATTTT.